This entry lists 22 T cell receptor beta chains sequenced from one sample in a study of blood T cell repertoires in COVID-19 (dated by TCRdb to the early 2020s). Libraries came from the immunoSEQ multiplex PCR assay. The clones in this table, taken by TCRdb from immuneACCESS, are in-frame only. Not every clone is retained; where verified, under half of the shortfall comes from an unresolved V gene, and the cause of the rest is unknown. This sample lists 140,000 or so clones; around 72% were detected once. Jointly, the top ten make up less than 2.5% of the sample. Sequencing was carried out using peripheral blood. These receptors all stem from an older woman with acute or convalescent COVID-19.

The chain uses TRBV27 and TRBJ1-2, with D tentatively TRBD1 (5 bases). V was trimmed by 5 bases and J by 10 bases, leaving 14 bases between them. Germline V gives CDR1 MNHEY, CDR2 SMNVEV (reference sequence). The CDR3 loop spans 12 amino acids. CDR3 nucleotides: TGTGCCAGCAGTCCAACGGGGGAACTCTACACCTTC. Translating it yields CASSPTGELYTF.

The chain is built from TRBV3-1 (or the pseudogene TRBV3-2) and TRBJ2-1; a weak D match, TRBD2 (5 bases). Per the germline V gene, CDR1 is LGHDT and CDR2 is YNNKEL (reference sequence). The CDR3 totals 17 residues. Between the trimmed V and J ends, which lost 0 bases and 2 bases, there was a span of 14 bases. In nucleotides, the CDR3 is TGTGCCAGCAGCCAAGAAGCCTCCGCGCGGGCCTACAATGAGCAGTTCTTC. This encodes CASSQEASARAYNEQFF.

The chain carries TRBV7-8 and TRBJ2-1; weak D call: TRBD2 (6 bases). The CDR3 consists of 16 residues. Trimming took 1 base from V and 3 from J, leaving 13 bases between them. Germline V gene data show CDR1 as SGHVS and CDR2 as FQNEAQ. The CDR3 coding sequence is TGTGCCAGCAGCTTAGTTGGAGGGAGGAGCTACAATGAGCAGTTCTTC. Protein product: CASSLVGGRSYNEQFF.

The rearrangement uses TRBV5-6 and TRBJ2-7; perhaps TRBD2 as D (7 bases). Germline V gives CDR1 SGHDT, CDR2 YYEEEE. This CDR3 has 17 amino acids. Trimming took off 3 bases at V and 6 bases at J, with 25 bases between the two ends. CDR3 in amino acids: CASSSPSRGGGQSEQYF. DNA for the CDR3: TGTGCCAGCAGCTCACCCTCGAGGGGGGGTGGTCAGAGCGAGCAGTACTTC.

The CDR3 spells CASSLSVSSYNSPLHF. The CDR3 nucleotides read TGTGCCAGCAGTTTATCCGTGAGCTCCTATAATTCACCCCTCCACTTT. This sequence joins TRBV27 and TRBJ1-6; the D is unclear. The ends were cut back, 0 bases at V and 0 bases at J, with 6 bases in the middle. Germline values: CDR1 MNHEY, CDR2 SMNVEV (reference sequence). There are 16 residues in the CDR3.

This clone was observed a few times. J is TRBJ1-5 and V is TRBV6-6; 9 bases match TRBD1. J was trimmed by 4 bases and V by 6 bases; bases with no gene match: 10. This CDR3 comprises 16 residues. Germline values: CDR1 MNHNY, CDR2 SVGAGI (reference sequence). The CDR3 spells CASRAGQGMGNQPQHF. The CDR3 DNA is TGTGCCAGCAGAGCAGGACAGGGGATGGGTAATCAGCCCCAGCATTTT.

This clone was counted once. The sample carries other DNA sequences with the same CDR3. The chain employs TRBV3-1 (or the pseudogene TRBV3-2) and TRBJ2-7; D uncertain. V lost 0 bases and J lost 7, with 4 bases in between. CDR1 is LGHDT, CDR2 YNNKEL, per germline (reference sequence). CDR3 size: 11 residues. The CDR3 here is CASSQDREQYF. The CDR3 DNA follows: TGTGCCAGCAGCCAAGACCGTGAGCAGTACTTC.

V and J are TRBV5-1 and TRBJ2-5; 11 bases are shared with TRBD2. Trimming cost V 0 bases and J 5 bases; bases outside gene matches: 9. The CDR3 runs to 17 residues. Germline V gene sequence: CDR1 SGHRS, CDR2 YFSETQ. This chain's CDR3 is CASSLGLASGRSETQYF. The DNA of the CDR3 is TGCGCCAGCAGCTTGGGTTTGGCTAGCGGGAGGTCTGAGACCCAGTACTTC.

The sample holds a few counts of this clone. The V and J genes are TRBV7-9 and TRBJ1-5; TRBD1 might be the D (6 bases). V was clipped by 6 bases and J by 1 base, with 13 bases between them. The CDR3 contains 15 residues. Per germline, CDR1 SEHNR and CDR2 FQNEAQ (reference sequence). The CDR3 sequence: CASSHTGNSNQPQHF. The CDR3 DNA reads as TGTGCCAGCAGTCATACAGGGAACAGCAATCAGCCCCAGCATTTT.

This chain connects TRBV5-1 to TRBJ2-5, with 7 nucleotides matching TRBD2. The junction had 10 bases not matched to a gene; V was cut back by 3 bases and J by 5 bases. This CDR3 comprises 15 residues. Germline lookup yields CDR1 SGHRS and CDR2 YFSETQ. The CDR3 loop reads CASSSRVAGYETQYF. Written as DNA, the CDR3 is TGCGCCAGCAGCTCCAGGGTAGCGGGTTACGAGACCCAGTACTTC.

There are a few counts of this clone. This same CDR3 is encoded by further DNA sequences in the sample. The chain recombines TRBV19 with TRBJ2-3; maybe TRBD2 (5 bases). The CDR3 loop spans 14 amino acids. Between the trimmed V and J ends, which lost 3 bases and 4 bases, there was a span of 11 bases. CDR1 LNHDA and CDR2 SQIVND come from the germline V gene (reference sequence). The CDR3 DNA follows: TGTGCCAGTAGTATCCGTAGCGCAGCAGATACGCAGTATTTT. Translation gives CASSIRSAADTQYF.

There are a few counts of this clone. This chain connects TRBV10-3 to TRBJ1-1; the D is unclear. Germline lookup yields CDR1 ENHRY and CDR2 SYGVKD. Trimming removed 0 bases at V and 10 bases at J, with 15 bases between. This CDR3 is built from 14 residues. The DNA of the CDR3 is TGTGCCATCAGTGAGTCGGGTCGGGGTCAAGGAGCTTTCTTT. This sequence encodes CAISESGRGQGAFF.

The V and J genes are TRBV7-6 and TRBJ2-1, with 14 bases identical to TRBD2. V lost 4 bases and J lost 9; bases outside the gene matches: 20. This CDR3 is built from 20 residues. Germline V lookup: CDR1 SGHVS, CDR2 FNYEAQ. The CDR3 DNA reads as TGTGCCAGCAGCTCGAGTTTTCTCACCGGGACTAGCGGGAGCTTGGTTGAGCAGTTCTTC. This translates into CASSSSFLTGTSGSLVEQFF.

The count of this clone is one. This CDR3 reads CASSEPLTVPNNQPQHF. CDR3 coding DNA: TGCGCCAGCAGTGAGCCCTTGACAGTGCCAAACAATCAGCCCCAGCATTTT. This chain connects TRBV10-2 to TRBJ1-5; TRBD1 might be the D (5 bases). CDR1 is WSHSY and CDR2 is SAAADI in the germline V gene. V shed 2 bases and J shed 3 bases, with 17 bases lying between them. The CDR3 runs 17 residues.

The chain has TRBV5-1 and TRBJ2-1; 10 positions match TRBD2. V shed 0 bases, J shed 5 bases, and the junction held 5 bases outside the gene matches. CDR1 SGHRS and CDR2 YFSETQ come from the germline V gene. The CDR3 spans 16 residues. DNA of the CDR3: TGCGCCAGCAGCTTGGCCGGGACTAGCGCCCACAATGAGCAGTTCTTC. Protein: CASSLAGTSAHNEQFF.

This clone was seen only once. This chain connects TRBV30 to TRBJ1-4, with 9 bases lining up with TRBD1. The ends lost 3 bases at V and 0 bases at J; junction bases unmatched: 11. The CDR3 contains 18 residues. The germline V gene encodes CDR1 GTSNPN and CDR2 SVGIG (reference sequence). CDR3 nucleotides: TGTGCCTGGAGCCTTGACAGGGGGGTAATTCCAACTAATGAAAAACTGTTTTTT. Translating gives CAWSLDRGVIPTNEKLFF.

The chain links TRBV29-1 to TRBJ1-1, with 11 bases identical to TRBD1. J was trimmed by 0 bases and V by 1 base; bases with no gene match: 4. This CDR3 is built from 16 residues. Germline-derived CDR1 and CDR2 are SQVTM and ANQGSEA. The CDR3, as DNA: TGCAGCGTTGAAGGGACAGGGGGCAGGGTGAACACTGAAGCTTTCTTT. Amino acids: CSVEGTGGRVNTEAFF.

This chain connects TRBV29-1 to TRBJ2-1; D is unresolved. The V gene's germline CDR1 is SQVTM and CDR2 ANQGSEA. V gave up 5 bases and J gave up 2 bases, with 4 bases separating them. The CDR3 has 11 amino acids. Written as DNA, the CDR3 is TGCAGCGTTTTAACCTACAATGAGCAGTTCTTC. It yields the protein CSVLTYNEQFF.

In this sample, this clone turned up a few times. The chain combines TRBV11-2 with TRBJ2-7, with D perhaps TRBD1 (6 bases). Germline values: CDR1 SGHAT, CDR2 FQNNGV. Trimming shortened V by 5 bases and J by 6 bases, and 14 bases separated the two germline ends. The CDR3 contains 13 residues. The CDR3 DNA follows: TGTGCCAGCAGCCCTGCTCTAGGGGGCGAGCAGTACTTC. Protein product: CASSPALGGEQYF.

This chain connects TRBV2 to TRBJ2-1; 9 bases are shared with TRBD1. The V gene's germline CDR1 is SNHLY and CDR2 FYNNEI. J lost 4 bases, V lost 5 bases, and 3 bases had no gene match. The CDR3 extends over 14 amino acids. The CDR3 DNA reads TGTGCCAGCAGTTCGGACAGGGGATACAATGAGCAGTTCTTC. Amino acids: CASSSDRGYNEQFF.

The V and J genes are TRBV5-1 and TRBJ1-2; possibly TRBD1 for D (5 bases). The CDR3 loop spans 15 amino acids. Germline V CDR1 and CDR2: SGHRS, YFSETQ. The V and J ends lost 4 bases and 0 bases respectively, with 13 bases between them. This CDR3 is CASSHGGVANYGYTF. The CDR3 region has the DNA TGCGCCAGCAGCCATGGGGGGGTCGCTAACTATGGCTACACCTTC.

The DNA for the CDR3 is TGCGCCAGCAGCTGGGAGGCCGGGAGAGGGGCAGATACGCAGTATTTT. This translates into CASSWEAGRGADTQYF. The chain employs TRBV5-1 and TRBJ2-3; possibly TRBD2 for D (6 bases). The CDR3 totals 16 residues. Trimming pared 3 bases from V and 4 bases from J, leaving 18 bases between. Per germline, CDR1 SGHRS and CDR2 YFSETQ.